These 18 T cell receptor beta chains share one sample of origin, sequenced in a study of beta chain features in type 1 diabetes. As every portion of the isolated RNA was reverse transcribed, the sequencing read expressed TCRB transcripts. Clones were read by immunoSEQ multiplex PCR, and TCRdb kept only the in-frame ones, dropping some. The sample carries about half a million clones, about 29% recorded once. Sequencing was done on a sample of naive CD4+ T cells from blood. The receptors originated from a young man in good health.

This clone showed up just a few times. J is TRBJ1-5 and V is TRBV30, with a tentative D call TRBD1 (6 bases). The CDR3 is 15 amino acids. With 2 bases removed from V and 3 bases from J, the gap between germline ends came to 14 bases. Germline CDR1 reads GTSNPN; CDR2 reads SVGIG (reference sequence). In DNA, the CDR3 is TGTGCCTGGAGTTTTACCGGGGGCATCAATCAGCCCCAGCATTTT. This codes for CAWSFTGGINQPQHF. The variable domain in full, with the rest retrieved from reference TRBV30 and TRBJ1-5, is SQTIHQWPATLVQPVGSPLSLECTVEGTSNPNLYWYRQAAGRGLQLLFYSVGIGQISSEVPQNLSASRPQDRQFILSSKKLLLSDSGFYLCAWSFTGGINQPQHFGDGTRLSIL.

A remark on this clone: Other nucleotide sequences in the sample specify the same CDR3. This chain connects TRBV30 to TRBJ1-1; D not resolved. V was shortened by 2 bases and J by 1 base, with 8 bases between the two germline ends. The CDR3 extends over 13 amino acids. Germline V gene data show CDR1 as GTSNPN and CDR2 as SVGIG (reference sequence). CDR3 sequence: CAWSNRENTEAFF. The DNA of the CDR3 is TGTGCCTGGAGTAATCGGGAGAACACTGAAGCTTTCTTT. Together with reference TRBV30 and TRBJ1-1, the CDR3 gives the full variable domain: SQTIHQWPATLVQPVGSPLSLECTVEGTSNPNLYWYRQAAGRGLQLLFYSVGIGQISSEVPQNLSASRPQDRQFILSSKKLLLSDSGFYLCAWSNRENTEAFFGQGTRLTVV.

The chain combines TRBV18 with TRBJ2-7; no definite D call. V was clipped by 4 bases and J by 3 bases, with 4 bases between them. Germline loops: CDR1 KGHSH, CDR2 LQKENI. The CDR3 is 11 residues long. CDR3 amino acids: CASSRYYEQYF. The CDR3 DNA reads TGTGCCAGCTCACGATACTACGAGCAGTACTTC.

This chain joins TRBV27 and TRBJ2-1, with D hard to call. Germline CDR1 reads MNHEY; CDR2 reads SMNVEV (reference sequence). The CDR3 has 15 amino acids. V gave up 2 bases and J gave up 0 bases, with 8 bases separating them. CDR3 nucleotides: TGTGCCAGCAGTTTAAGGAGAGGCTCCTACAATGAGCAGTTCTTC. This codes for CASSLRRGSYNEQFF.

This clone was observed a handful of times. The same CDR3 arises from other DNA sequences in this sample as well. The genes are TRBV20-1 and TRBJ2-7; a possible D gene is TRBD2 (5 bases). The V end lost 3 bases, the J end lost 4 bases, and 7 bases lay between the germline ends. Germline V gene lookup returns CDR1 DFQATT and CDR2 SNEGSKA (reference sequence). The CDR3 has 11 amino acids. Here the CDR3 DNA reads TGCAGTGCTAGGAGGGATTACGAGCAGTACTTC. Its protein product is CSARRDYEQYF.

The V gene is TRBV27, the J gene TRBJ2-6; D uncertain. This CDR3 has 13 amino acids. The V end lost 7 bases, the J end lost 2 bases, and 6 bases lay between the germline ends. Germline V gene sequence: CDR1 MNHEY, CDR2 SMNVEV (reference sequence). This chain's CDR3 is CASNRAGANVLTF. The CDR3 DNA reads TGTGCCAGCAATAGGGCTGGGGCCAACGTCCTGACTTTC. Drawing the rest from reference TRBV27 and TRBJ2-6, the complete variable domain is EAQVTQNPRYLITVTGKKLTVTCSQNMNHEYMSWYRQDPGLGLRQIYYSMNVEVTDKGDVPEGYKVSRKEKRNFPLILESPSPNQTSLYFCASNRAGANVLTFGAGSRLTVL.

The rearrangement joins TRBV7-2 to TRBJ2-7; TRBD2 is a possible D gene (6 bases). Looked up from germline, CDR1 is SGHTA and CDR2 is FQGNSA. The CDR3 has 16 residues. V was pared by 0 bases and J by 2 bases, with 14 bases between. The CDR3 loop is CASSLAGGALAYEQYF. The CDR3 DNA sequence: TGTGCCAGCAGCTTAGCGGGGGGAGCGTTAGCCTACGAGCAGTACTTC.

The chain combines TRBV4-1 with TRBJ2-5; D gene uncertain. The ends were cut back, 5 bases at V and 7 bases at J, with 8 bases in the middle. The CDR3 contains 11 residues. From germline, CDR1 is MGHRA and CDR2 YSYEKL. The CDR3 nucleotides are TGCGCCAGCAGCACTTTTGGGACCCAGTACTTC. Amino acids: CASSTFGTQYF.

A few counts support this clone. Other DNA sequences within the sample encode an identical CDR3. The rearrangement joins TRBV30 to TRBJ1-5, with D perhaps TRBD1 (5 bases). Germline V gives CDR1 GTSNPN, CDR2 SVGIG (reference sequence). The V end lost 0 bases, the J end lost 7 bases, and 10 bases lay between the germline ends. CDR3 length equals 13 residues. CDR3 sequence: CAWSVRGLQPQHF. CDR3 DNA sequence: TGTGCCTGGAGTGTACGGGGGTTGCAGCCCCAGCATTTT.

The chain couples TRBV5-6 to TRBJ2-5, with 10 bases fitting TRBD1. The V and J ends lost 3 bases and 5 bases, in that order; junction bases with no gene match: 7. The CDR3 sequence is 15 residues long. Germline V gives CDR1 SGHDT, CDR2 YYEEEE. CDR3 protein: CASSWRDRGHETQYF. CDR3 nucleotide sequence: TGTGCCAGCAGCTGGAGGGACAGGGGACACGAGACCCAGTACTTC.

The chain is built from TRBV5-4 and TRBJ2-1; 9 nucleotides line up with TRBD2. The length of the CDR3 is 14 residues. J was trimmed by 2 bases and V by 6 bases; bases with no gene match: 3. Looked up from germline, CDR1 is SGHNT and CDR2 is YYREEE (reference sequence). DNA for the CDR3: TGTGCCAGCAAGGCGGGAGGGCCCTACAATGAGCAGTTCTTC. This sequence encodes CASKAGGPYNEQFF.

The CDR3 coding sequence is TGTGCCATCAGTGAGTACACAGTAGAATCTACGCAGTATTTT. This encodes CAISEYTVESTQYF. The rearrangement joins TRBV10-3 to TRBJ2-3, with no clear D. CDR1 is ENHRY, CDR2 SYGVKD, per germline. The V and J ends lost 1 base and 8 bases respectively, with 13 bases between them. This CDR3 has 14 residues.

The V gene is TRBV23-1, the J gene TRBJ2-7; D uncertain. TRBV23-1 is flagged as an ORF with uncertain function. The CDR3 spans 12 residues. Deletions cut 0 bases from V and 5 bases from J, with 5 bases between. CDR3 in DNA: TGCGCCAGCAGTCAATCGACCCACGAGCAGTACTTC. Its protein is CASSQSTHEQYF.

This chain joins TRBV10-2 and TRBJ2-1; D call uncertain. This CDR3 has 12 residues. Germline-derived CDR1 and CDR2 are WSHSY and SAAADI. Trimming took 8 bases from V and 10 from J, leaving 15 bases between them. Here the CDR3 reads CASGNKVWEQFF. For the CDR3, the DNA is TGCGCCAGCGGAAACAAAGTATGGGAGCAGTTCTTC.

There are a few counts of this clone. The chain carries TRBV4-1 and TRBJ2-7; TRBD1 matches at 10 bases. Germline loops: CDR1 MGHRA, CDR2 YSYEKL. The V and J ends lost 2 bases and 9 bases, in that order; junction bases with no gene match: 10. This CDR3 contains 15 residues. CDR3 sequence reads: CASSQYGTGVLVQYF. The CDR3, as DNA: TGCGCCAGCAGCCAATACGGGACAGGGGTTCTGGTGCAGTACTTC.

The V and J genes are TRBV6-6 and TRBJ2-5; no clear D. The CDR3 covers 16 residues. Germline loops: CDR1 MNHNY, CDR2 SVGAGI (reference sequence). The V end lost 0 bases, the J end lost 2 bases, and 13 bases lay between the germline ends. In DNA form, the CDR3 reads TGTGCCAGCAGTTACTCGTCGCAGGATATGCAAGAGACCCAGTACTTC. Translation gives CASSYSSQDMQETQYF.

The chain joins TRBV19 to TRBJ2-1; 9 positions agree with TRBD2. Per germline, CDR1 LNHDA and CDR2 SQIVND (reference sequence). Trimming cost V 6 bases and J 7 bases; bases outside gene matches: 4. The CDR3 runs to 13 residues. The CDR3 sequence: CASRISGGNEQFF. CDR3 nucleotides: TGTGCCAGTAGGATCAGCGGGGGGAATGAGCAGTTCTTC.

The genes are TRBV4-2 and TRBJ1-3; D is ambiguous. The germline V gene has CDR1 LGHNA and CDR2 YNFKEQ. The CDR3 length is 15 residues. V lost 0 bases to trimming and J lost 1 base, with 7 bases between them. DNA of the CDR3: TGTGCCAGCAGCCAAGAGATGGTTTCTGGAAACACCATATATTTT. This codes for CASSQEMVSGNTIYF.